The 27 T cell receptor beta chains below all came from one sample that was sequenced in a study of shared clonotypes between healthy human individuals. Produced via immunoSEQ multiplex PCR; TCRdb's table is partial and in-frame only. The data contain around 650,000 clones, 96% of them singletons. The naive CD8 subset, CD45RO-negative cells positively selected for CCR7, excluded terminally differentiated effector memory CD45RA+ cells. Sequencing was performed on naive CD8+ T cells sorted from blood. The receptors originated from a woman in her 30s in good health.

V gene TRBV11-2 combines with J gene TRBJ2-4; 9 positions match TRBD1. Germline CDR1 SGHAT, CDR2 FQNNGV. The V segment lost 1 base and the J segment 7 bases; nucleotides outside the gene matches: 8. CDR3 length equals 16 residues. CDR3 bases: TGTGCCAGCAGCTTAGCCTGGGGACAGGGCACCAACATTCAGTACTTC. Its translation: CASSLAWGQGTNIQYF.

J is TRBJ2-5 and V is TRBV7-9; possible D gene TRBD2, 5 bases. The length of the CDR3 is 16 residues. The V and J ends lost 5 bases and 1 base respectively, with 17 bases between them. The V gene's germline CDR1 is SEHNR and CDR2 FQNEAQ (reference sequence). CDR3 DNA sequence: TGTGCCAGCAGCCCCCGAGATGTAAGCGGCCAAGAGACCCAGTACTTC. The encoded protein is CASSPRDVSGQETQYF. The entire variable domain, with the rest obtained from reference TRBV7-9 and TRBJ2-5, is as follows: DTGVSQNPRHKITKRGQNVTFRCDPISEHNRLYWYRQTLGQGPEFLTYFQNEAQLEKSRLLSDRFSAERPKGSFSTLEIQRTEQGDSAMYLCASSPRDVSGQETQYFGPGTRLLVL.

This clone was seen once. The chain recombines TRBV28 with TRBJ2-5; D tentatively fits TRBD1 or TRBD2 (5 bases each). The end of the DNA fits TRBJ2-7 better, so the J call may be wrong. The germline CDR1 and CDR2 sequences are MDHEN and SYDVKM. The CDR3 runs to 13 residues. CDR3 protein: CASVYAGSDEQYF. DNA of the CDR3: TGTGCCAGTGTTTACGCAGGGAGTGACGAGCAGTACTTC.

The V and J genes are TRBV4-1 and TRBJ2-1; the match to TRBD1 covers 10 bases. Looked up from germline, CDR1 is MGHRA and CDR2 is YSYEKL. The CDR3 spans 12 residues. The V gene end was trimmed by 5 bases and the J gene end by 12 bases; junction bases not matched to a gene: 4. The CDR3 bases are TGCGCCAGCAGCTCTCGGACAGGGGGGCAGTTCTTC. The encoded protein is CASSSRTGGQFF.

CDR3 in amino acids: CASSELQAMNTEAFF. CDR3 DNA: TGTGCCAGCAGCGAACTTCAAGCCATGAACACTGAAGCTTTCTTT. This sequence joins TRBV28 and TRBJ1-1; no definite D call. Germline CDR1 MDHEN, CDR2 SYDVKM. With 6 bases removed from V and 0 bases from J, the gap between germline ends came to 14 bases. This CDR3 comprises 15 residues. The full variable domain, completed using reference TRBV28 and TRBJ1-1, is DVKVTQSSRYLVKRTGEKVFLECVQDMDHENMFWYRQDPGLGLRLIYFSYDVKMKEKGDIPEGYSVSREKKERFSLILESASTNQTSMYLCASSELQAMNTEAFFGQGTRLTVV.

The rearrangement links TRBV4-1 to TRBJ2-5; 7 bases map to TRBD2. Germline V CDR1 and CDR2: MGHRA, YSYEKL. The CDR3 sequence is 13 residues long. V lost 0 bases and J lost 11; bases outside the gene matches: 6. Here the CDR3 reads CASSQDYAGEQYF. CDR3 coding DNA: TGCGCCAGCAGCCAAGATTACGCGGGGGAGCAGTACTTC.

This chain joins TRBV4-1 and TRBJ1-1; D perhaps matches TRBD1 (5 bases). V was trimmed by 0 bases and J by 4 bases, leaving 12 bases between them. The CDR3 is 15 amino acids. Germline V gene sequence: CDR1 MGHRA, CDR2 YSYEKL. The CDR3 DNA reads TGCGCCAGCAGCCAAGACGGATGGGGGGGCACTGAAGCTTTCTTT. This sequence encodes CASSQDGWGGTEAFF.

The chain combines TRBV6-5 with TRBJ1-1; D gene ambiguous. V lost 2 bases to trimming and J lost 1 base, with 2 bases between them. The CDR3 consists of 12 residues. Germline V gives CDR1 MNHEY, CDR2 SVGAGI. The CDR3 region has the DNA TGTGCCAGCAGTTACCAGAACACTGAAGCTTTCTTT. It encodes CASSYQNTEAFF.

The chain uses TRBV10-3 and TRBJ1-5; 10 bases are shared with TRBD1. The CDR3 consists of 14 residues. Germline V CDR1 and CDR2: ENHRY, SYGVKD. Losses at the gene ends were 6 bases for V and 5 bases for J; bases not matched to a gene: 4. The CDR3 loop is CAIRGTGVDQPQHF. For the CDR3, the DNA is TGTGCCATCAGGGGGACAGGGGTTGATCAGCCCCAGCATTTT.

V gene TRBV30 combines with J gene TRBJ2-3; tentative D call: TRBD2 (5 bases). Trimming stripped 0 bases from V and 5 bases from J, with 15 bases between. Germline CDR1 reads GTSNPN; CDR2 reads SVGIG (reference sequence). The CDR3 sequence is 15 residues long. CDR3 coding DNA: TGTGCCTGGAGTGTAGGACGGGATTTAGGAGATACGCAGTATTTT. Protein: CAWSVGRDLGDTQYF.

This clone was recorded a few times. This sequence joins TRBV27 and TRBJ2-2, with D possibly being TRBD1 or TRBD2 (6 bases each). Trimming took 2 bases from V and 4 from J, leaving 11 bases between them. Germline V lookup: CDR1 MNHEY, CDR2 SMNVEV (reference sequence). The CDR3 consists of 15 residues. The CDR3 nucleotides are TGTGCCAGCAGTTTACGCAGGGGAGGCACCGGGGAGCTGTTTTTT. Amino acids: CASSLRRGGTGELFF.

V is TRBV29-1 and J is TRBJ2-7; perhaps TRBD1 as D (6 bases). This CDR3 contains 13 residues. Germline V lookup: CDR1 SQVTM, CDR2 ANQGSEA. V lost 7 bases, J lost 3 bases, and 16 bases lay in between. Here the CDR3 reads CSATTGSLYEQYF. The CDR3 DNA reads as TGCAGCGCTACTACAGGGTCCCTCTACGAGCAGTACTTC.

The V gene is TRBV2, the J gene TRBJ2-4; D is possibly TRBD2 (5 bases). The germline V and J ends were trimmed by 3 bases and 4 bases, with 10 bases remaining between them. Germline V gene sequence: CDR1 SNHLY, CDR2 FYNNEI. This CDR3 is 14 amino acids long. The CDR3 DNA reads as TGTGCCAGCAGTGACGGACGGGGAAAAAACATTCAGTACTTC. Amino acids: CASSDGRGKNIQYF. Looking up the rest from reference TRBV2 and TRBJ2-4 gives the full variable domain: EPEVTQTPSHQVTQMGQEVILRCVPISNHLYFYWYRQILGQKVEFLVSFYNNEISEKSEIFDDQFSVERPDGSNFTLKIRSTKLEDSAMYFCASSDGRGKNIQYFGAGTRLSVL.

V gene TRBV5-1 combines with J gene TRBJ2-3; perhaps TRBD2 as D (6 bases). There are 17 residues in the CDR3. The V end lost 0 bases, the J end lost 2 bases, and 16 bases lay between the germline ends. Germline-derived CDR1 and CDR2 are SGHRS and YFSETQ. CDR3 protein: CASSLGLWRGDTDTQYF. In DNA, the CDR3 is TGCGCCAGCAGCTTGGGACTTTGGAGGGGCGACACAGATACGCAGTATTTT.

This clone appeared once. The CDR3 is CASSEEGLYNEQFF. CDR3 nucleotides: TGTGCCAGCAGTGAGGAAGGGCTATACAATGAGCAGTTCTTC. This chain links TRBV9 with TRBJ2-1; D not certain. Germline CDR1 SGDLS, CDR2 YYNGEE. The CDR3 extends over 14 amino acids. V gave up 5 bases and J gave up 4 bases, with 13 bases separating them. The full variable domain, with the rest looked up from reference TRBV9 and TRBJ2-1, is DSGVTQTPKHLITATGQRVTLRCSPRSGDLSVYWYQQSLDQGLQFLIQYYNGEERAKGNILERFSAQQFPDLHSELNLSSLELGDSALYFCASSEEGLYNEQFFGPGTRLTVL.

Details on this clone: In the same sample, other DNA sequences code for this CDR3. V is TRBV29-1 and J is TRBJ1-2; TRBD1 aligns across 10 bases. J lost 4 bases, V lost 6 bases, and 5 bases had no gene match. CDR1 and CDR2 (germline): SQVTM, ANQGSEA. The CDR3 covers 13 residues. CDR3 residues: CSVEDRGSYGYTF. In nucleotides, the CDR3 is TGCAGCGTGGAGGACAGGGGGTCCTATGGCTACACCTTC.

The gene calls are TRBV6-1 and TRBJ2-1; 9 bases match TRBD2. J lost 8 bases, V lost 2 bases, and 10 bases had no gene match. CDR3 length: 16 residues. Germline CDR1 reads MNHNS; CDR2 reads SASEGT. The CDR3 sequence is CASSEPAGGPLDEQFF. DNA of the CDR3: TGTGCCAGCAGTGAACCCGCGGGAGGGCCTCTCGATGAGCAGTTCTTC.

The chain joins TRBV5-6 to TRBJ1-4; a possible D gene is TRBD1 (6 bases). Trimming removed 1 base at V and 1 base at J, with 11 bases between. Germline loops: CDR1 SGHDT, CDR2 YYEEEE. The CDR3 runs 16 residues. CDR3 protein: CASSLREGGTNEKLFF. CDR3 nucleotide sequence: TGTGCCAGCAGCTTGCGGGAGGGGGGAACTAATGAAAAACTGTTTTTT.

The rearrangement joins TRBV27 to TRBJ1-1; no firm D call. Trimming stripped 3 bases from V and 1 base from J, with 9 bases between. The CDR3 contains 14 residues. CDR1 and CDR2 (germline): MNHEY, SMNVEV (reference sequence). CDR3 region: CASSFVPWNTEAFF. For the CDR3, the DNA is TGTGCCAGCAGTTTTGTCCCATGGAACACTGAAGCTTTCTTT.

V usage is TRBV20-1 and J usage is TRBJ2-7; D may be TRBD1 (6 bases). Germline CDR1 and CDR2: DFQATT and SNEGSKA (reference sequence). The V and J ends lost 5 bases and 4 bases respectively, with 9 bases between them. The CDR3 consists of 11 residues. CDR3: CSAETGYEQYF. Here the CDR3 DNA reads TGCAGTGCTGAGACAGGATACGAGCAGTACTTC.

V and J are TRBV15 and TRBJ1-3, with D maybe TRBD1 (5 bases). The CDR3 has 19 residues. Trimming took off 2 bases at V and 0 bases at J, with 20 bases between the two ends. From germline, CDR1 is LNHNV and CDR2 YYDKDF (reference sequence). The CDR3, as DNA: TGTGCCACCAGCAGATTTTCCCTTATCGGTGGGACCTCTGGAAACACCATATATTTT. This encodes CATSRFSLIGGTSGNTIYF.

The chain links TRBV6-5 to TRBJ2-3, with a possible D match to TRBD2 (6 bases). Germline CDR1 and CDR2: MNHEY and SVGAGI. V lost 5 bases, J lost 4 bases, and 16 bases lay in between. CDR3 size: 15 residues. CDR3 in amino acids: CASSAGTPIADTQYF. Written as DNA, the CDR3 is TGTGCCAGCAGTGCCGGGACTCCTATAGCAGATACGCAGTATTTT.

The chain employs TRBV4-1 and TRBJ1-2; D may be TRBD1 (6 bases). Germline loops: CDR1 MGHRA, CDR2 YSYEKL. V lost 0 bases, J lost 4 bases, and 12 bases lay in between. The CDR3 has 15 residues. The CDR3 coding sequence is TGCGCCAGCAGCCAAGATGACAGGACTGGCTATGGCTACACCTTC. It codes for CASSQDDRTGYGYTF.

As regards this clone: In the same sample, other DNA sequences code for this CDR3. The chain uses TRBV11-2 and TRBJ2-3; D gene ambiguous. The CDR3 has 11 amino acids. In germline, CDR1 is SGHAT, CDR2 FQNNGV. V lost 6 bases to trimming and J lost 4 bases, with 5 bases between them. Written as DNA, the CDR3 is TGTGCCAGCAGTCCCTCAGATACGCAGTATTTT. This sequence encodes CASSPSDTQYF.

CDR3 sequence (DNA): TGTGCCAGCAGTGAAGCACGTGACAACTATGGCTACACCTTC. Protein sequence: CASSEARDNYGYTF. This chain links TRBV2 with TRBJ1-2; D unclear. This CDR3 is built from 14 residues. With 0 bases removed from V and 2 bases from J, the gap between germline ends came to 7 bases. Looked up from germline, CDR1 is SNHLY and CDR2 is FYNNEI. The full variable domain, with the rest looked up from reference TRBV2 and TRBJ1-2, is EPEVTQTPSHQVTQMGQEVILRCVPISNHLYFYWYRQILGQKVEFLVSFYNNEISEKSEIFDDQFSVERPDGSNFTLKIRSTKLEDSAMYFCASSEARDNYGYTFGSGTRLTVV.

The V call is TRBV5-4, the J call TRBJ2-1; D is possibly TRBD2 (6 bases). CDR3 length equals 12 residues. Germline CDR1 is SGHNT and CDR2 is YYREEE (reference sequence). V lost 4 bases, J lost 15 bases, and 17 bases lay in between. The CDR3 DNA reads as TGTGCCAGCAGCGGCGGGATATCGAGTCCGTTCTTC. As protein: CASSGGISSPFF.

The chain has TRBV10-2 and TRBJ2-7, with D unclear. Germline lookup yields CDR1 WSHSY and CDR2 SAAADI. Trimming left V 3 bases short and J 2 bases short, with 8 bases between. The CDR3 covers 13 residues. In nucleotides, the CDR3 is TGCGCCAGCAGTGAACGCACTACCTACGAGCAGTACTTC. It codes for CASSERTTYEQYF.